Following are 30 T cell receptor beta chains from one sample sequenced in a study of blood T cell repertoires in COVID-19. The repertoire was sequenced with immunoSEQ multiplex PCR; TCRdb's copy has only in-frame clones and lacks some. The sample gives 300,000 or so clones, more than 75% of which show up once; 2% to 3% is in the top ten. The source material was PBMCs or T cells enriched from blood (not recorded which). The receptors shown here come from a man aged 55 to 70 who had recovered from COVID-19.

Only one count was recorded for this clone. This sequence joins TRBV28 and TRBJ2-3; 9 positions match TRBD2. The germline V gene encodes CDR1 MDHEN and CDR2 SYDVKM. V gave up 6 bases and J gave up 2 bases; unmatched junction bases: 6. There are 15 residues in the CDR3. In nucleotides, the CDR3 is TGTGCCAGCAGGGGGAGCGGGGGGCCCACAGATACGCAGTATTTT. Protein: CASRGSGGPTDTQYF.

The gene calls are TRBV10-3 and TRBJ1-1; TRBD1 aligns across 8 bases. This CDR3 spans 14 amino acids. The germline V gene has CDR1 ENHRY and CDR2 SYGVKD. Trimming removed 4 bases from V and 1 base from J; junction bases left unmatched: 2. DNA for the CDR3: TGTGCCATCAGTGGGACAGGGAGGAACACTGAAGCTTTCTTT. Translated, it gives CAISGTGRNTEAFF.

About this clone: At one end, the junction sequence differs from germline, possibly due to a read error. The chain carries TRBV7-7 and TRBJ2-7; D is possibly TRBD1 (6 bases). Germline V gives CDR1 SSHAT, CDR2 FNYEAQ (reference sequence). This CDR3 is built from 18 residues. The CDR3 DNA sequence: TGTGCTAGCAGCTTAGACGAGTCTGCGGACAGCGTGGGCTACGAGCAGTACTTC. Translated, it gives CASSLDESADSVGYEQYF.

The chain uses TRBV6-5 and TRBJ1-6; a possible D gene is TRBD1 (6 bases). CDR1 and CDR2 (germline): MNHEY, SVGAGI. The CDR3 consists of 14 residues. Trimming removed 5 bases from V and 9 bases from J, with 14 bases in between. The CDR3 here is CASSKQGSSSPLHF. The CDR3 bases are TGTGCCAGCAGTAAACAGGGCAGCAGTTCACCCCTCCACTTT.

The rearrangement uses TRBV14 and TRBJ1-6; D call uncertain. In germline, CDR1 is SGHDN, CDR2 FVKESK. Between the trimmed V and J ends, which lost 1 base and 7 bases, there was a span of 23 bases. There are 19 residues in the CDR3. CDR3 DNA: TGTGCCAGCAGCCAAGGTTTACGGATCGGGAATAGGTTGAATTCACCCCTCCACTTT. Translated: CASSQGLRIGNRLNSPLHF.

Of note for this clone: One end of the junction fails to match germline, which may point to a read error. The J gene is TRBJ2-1, the V gene TRBV20-1; 8 bases agree with TRBD2. The CDR3 length is 15 residues. CDR1 is DFQATT, CDR2 SNEGSKA, per germline (reference sequence). This CDR3 is CSASIAGHSTNGQFF. CDR3 DNA: TGCAGTGCTAGTATAGCGGGGCATTCTACCAATGGGCAGTTCTTC.

This chain links TRBV2 with TRBJ2-5; the match to TRBD1 covers 7 bases. CDR3 length equals 14 residues. J lost 2 bases, V lost 6 bases, and 6 bases had no gene match. CDR1 is SNHLY and CDR2 is FYNNEI in the germline V gene. CDR3 in amino acids: CASRLGTAQETQYF. In nucleotides, the CDR3 is TGTGCCAGCAGACTCGGGACAGCACAAGAGACCCAGTACTTC.

V usage is TRBV6-5 and J usage is TRBJ2-7; D remains ambiguous. The CDR3 runs 15 residues. Deletions cut 6 bases from V and 1 base from J, with 16 bases between. The germline CDR1 and CDR2 sequences are MNHEY and SVGAGI. The DNA for the CDR3 is TGTGCCAGCAGCGCAAGTTACATGTCGTCCTACGAGCAGTACTTC. It yields the protein CASSASYMSSYEQYF.

This clone has only one observation. The genes are TRBV10-3 and TRBJ2-4, with D possibly matching TRBD2 (7 bases). The CDR3 is made up of 16 amino acids. V lost 4 bases and J 0 bases, leaving 13 bases between the germline ends. Germline CDR1 reads ENHRY; CDR2 reads SYGVKD. The CDR3 DNA follows: TGTGCCATCAGTGGGGGGGGGCCGCAAGCCAAAAACATTCAGTACTTC. Residues: CAISGGGPQAKNIQYF.

The chain links TRBV12-5 to TRBJ2-1, with 13 bases identical to TRBD2. The V gene's germline CDR1 is LGHNT and CDR2 FRNRAP. This CDR3 region has 13 residues. The trim removed 7 bases at V and 8 bases at J, leaving 2 bases unmatched. For the CDR3, the DNA is TGTGCTAGTGTAGGACTAGCGGGAGATGAGCAGTTCTTC. Its translation is CASVGLAGDEQFF.

The rearrangement joins TRBV7-9 to TRBJ1-2; 9 bases are a match to TRBD1. Germline CDR1 is SEHNR and CDR2 is FQNEAQ (reference sequence). The CDR3 totals 16 residues. J lost 3 bases, V lost 5 bases, and 10 bases had no gene match. The CDR3 nucleotides are TGTGCCAGCAGCGGACCTACAGGGGGCAACGACTATGGCTACACCTTC. This codes for CASSGPTGGNDYGYTF.

V is TRBV9 and J is TRBJ1-1; D is perhaps TRBD1 (5 bases). The V gene lost 4 bases and the J gene lost 1 base, with 8 bases spanning the gap. Per the germline V gene, CDR1 is SGDLS and CDR2 is YYNGEE. This CDR3 is built from 13 residues. Here the CDR3 DNA reads TGTGCCAGCAGCAGAACAGGGAACACTGAAGCTTTCTTT. Translating gives CASSRTGNTEAFF.

The V and J genes are TRBV5-6 and TRBJ1-3; TRBD1 is a possible D gene (6 bases). The CDR3 spans 16 residues. V was shortened by 1 base and J by 0 bases, with 11 bases between the two germline ends. In germline, CDR1 is SGHDT, CDR2 YYEEEE. The DNA of the CDR3 is TGTGCCAGCAGCTTGCTCGGACAGAGCTCTGGAAACACCATATATTTT. Its translation is CASSLLGQSSGNTIYF.

This chain uses TRBV7-2 with TRBJ2-7; TRBD2 matches at 9 bases. Germline V gene data show CDR1 as SGHTA and CDR2 as FQGNSA. This CDR3 is built from 16 residues. The J segment lost 0 bases and the V segment lost 1 base, leaving 4 bases of the junction unmatched. The DNA for the CDR3 is TGTGCCAGCAGCTTAGTAGCGGGGGAGAGCTCCTACGAGCAGTACTTC. Its protein is CASSLVAGESSYEQYF.

The V call is TRBV29-1, the J call TRBJ1-2; D remains ambiguous. Looked up from germline, CDR1 is SQVTM and CDR2 is ANQGSEA. This CDR3 spans 13 amino acids. The V end was cut by 0 bases, the J end by 2 bases, with 7 bases between. The CDR3 reads CSVEDKRNYGYTF. The CDR3 region has the DNA TGCAGCGTTGAAGATAAGAGAAACTATGGCTACACCTTC.

The genes are TRBV21-1 and TRBJ1-5; TRBD1, the table's D call, lacks a check against the DNA. TRBV21-1 is recorded as a pseudogene. This CDR3 is built from 14 residues. The CDR3 region is CASSSETENQPQHF. CDR3 sequence (DNA): TGTGCCAGCAGCAGCGAGACAGAGAATCAGCCCCAGCATTTT.

The chain links TRBV10-3 to TRBJ2-7; a weak D match, TRBD2 (5 bases). Germline V gene sequence: CDR1 ENHRY, CDR2 SYGVKD. This CDR3 region has 14 residues. The V end was cut by 3 bases, the J end by 3 bases, with 12 bases between. The CDR3 region is CAISDENRDYEQYF. The CDR3 region has the DNA TGTGCCATCAGTGATGAGAACCGGGACTACGAGCAGTACTTC.

The chain carries TRBV7-9 and TRBJ2-5, with D possibly matching TRBD1 (5 bases). The germline V and J ends were trimmed by 5 bases and 2 bases, with 15 bases remaining between them. The CDR3 extends over 15 amino acids. Germline V gene data show CDR1 as SEHNR and CDR2 as FQNEAQ (reference sequence). DNA for the CDR3: TGTGCCAGCAGCCCCAGACAGACAGAGCAAGAGACCCAGTACTTC. This translates into CASSPRQTEQETQYF.

The V and J genes are TRBV27 and TRBJ2-1; the match to TRBD2 covers 7 bases. Germline assignment: CDR1 MNHEY and CDR2 SMNVEV (reference sequence). This CDR3 region has 15 residues. The trim removed 5 bases at V and 8 bases at J, leaving 12 bases unmatched. The CDR3 nucleotides read TGTGCCAGCAGTGTGTCGACCTGGCGGGGGTATGAGCAGTTCTTC. It encodes CASSVSTWRGYEQFF.

The chain links TRBV6-1 to TRBJ1-3; D unresolved. V lost 3 bases and J lost 2, with 11 bases in between. The length of the CDR3 is 15 residues. CDR1 is MNHNS, CDR2 SASEGT, per germline. In nucleotides, the CDR3 is TGTGCCAGCAGTGAGTCGGGGTTTGCTGGAAACACCATATATTTT. This codes for CASSESGFAGNTIYF.

The rearrangement uses TRBV4-2 and TRBJ1-1, with TRBD1 identical over 9 bases. Trimming cost V 4 bases and J 0 bases; bases outside gene matches: 6. This CDR3 is built from 16 residues. Germline assignment: CDR1 LGHNA and CDR2 YNFKEQ. CDR3 bases: TGTGCCAGCAGCCTTAGGACAGGGGCCATGAACACTGAAGCTTTCTTT. As protein: CASSLRTGAMNTEAFF.

The chain recombines TRBV5-1 with TRBJ1-1; no reliable D call. Trimming took off 0 bases at V and 6 bases at J, with 9 bases between the two ends. This CDR3 contains 13 residues. Per germline, CDR1 SGHRS and CDR2 YFSETQ. The CDR3 coding sequence is TGCGCCAGCAGCTTGGTCAGAGGGTCTGAAGCTTTCTTT. It is translated as CASSLVRGSEAFF. Supplemented by reference TRBV5-1 and TRBJ1-1, the full variable domain reads KAGVTQTPRYLIKTRGQQVTLSCSPISGHRSVSWYQQTPGQGLQFLFEYFSETQRNKGNFPGRFSGRQFSNSRSEMNVSTLELGDSALYLCASSLVRGSEAFFGQGTRLTVV.

V and J are TRBV5-1 and TRBJ1-1, with D possibly TRBD1 on 6 matching bases. Germline loops: CDR1 SGHRS, CDR2 YFSETQ. There are 14 residues in the CDR3. The V end was cut by 3 bases, the J end by 2 bases, with 11 bases between. CDR3 DNA: TGCGCCAGCAGCTGGCAGGGGACCAACACTGAAGCTTTCTTT. This translates into CASSWQGTNTEAFF. Full variable domain (rest looked up from reference TRBV5-1 and TRBJ1-1): KAGVTQTPRYLIKTRGQQVTLSCSPISGHRSVSWYQQTPGQGLQFLFEYFSETQRNKGNFPGRFSGRQFSNSRSEMNVSTLELGDSALYLCASSWQGTNTEAFFGQGTRLTVV.

The CDR3 region is CASSKRGTGDWDEQFF. Here the CDR3 DNA reads TGTGCCAGCAGCAAAAGGGGGACAGGGGACTGGGATGAGCAGTTCTTC. The J gene is TRBJ2-1, the V gene TRBV21-1; the D segment call TRBD1 is taken from the table without a DNA check. TRBV21-1 corresponds to a pseudogene. This CDR3 has 16 amino acids.

V gene TRBV27 combines with J gene TRBJ2-1; TRBD2 agrees at 9 bases. This CDR3 contains 15 residues. Germline V lookup: CDR1 MNHEY, CDR2 SMNVEV (reference sequence). V shed 3 bases, J shed 6 bases, and the junction held 6 bases outside the gene matches. The DNA of the CDR3 is TGTGCCAGCAGTTTGTTAGCGGGGGCTTTCAATGAGCAGTTCTTC. Amino acids: CASSLLAGAFNEQFF.

This clone was seen once. The CDR3 DNA reads as TGTGCCAGCAGCCACGTATATGCAGATACGCAGTATTTT. Translating gives CASSHVYADTQYF. The chain carries TRBV3-1 (or the pseudogene TRBV3-2) and TRBJ2-3; D gene unclear. The CDR3 extends over 13 amino acids. Germline V lookup: CDR1 LGHDT, CDR2 YNNKEL (reference sequence). V was clipped by 3 bases and J by 4 bases, with 8 bases between them.

The chain employs TRBV5-6 and TRBJ2-7; 9 bases map to TRBD1. The J segment lost 4 bases and the V segment lost 2 bases, leaving 1 base of the junction unmatched. This CDR3 is built from 13 residues. CDR1 and CDR2 from the germline V gene are SGHDT and YYEEEE. The CDR3 DNA sequence: TGTGCCAGCAGCTTTGGGACAGGGTACGAGCAGTACTTC. It translates to CASSFGTGYEQYF.

The chain recombines TRBV6-5 with TRBJ1-2; D remains unclear. V was trimmed by 4 bases and J by 4 bases, leaving 4 bases between them. CDR1 and CDR2 from the germline V gene are MNHEY and SVGAGI. The CDR3 is made up of 11 amino acids. The CDR3 DNA reads as TGTGCCAGCAGTTCCAGCTATGGCTACACCTTC. It is translated as CASSSSYGYTF.

The chain carries TRBV3-1 (or the pseudogene TRBV3-2) and TRBJ1-2; D not certain. The germline V gene encodes CDR1 LGHDT and CDR2 YNNKEL (reference sequence). The CDR3 runs to 13 residues. V dropped 1 base and J dropped 7 bases, with 10 bases sitting between them. The DNA for the CDR3 is TGTGCCAGCAGCCAAGGAGGGAATGGTGGCTACACCTTC. The encoded protein is CASSQGGNGGYTF.

The J gene is TRBJ1-1, the V gene TRBV29-1; 9 positions match TRBD1. From germline, CDR1 is SQVTM and CDR2 ANQGSEA. The CDR3 is 14 residues long. V shed 5 bases, J shed 4 bases, and the junction held 8 bases outside the gene matches. CDR3 protein: CSVFSGTGSTEAFF. The DNA for the CDR3 is TGCAGCGTTTTTTCCGGGACAGGGTCCACTGAAGCTTTCTTT.